This TCR beta chain was identified during a study of shared clonotypes between healthy human individuals (TCRdb year 2020). About the investigation overall: The cohort included a few men and a couple of women between 18 and 49 years of age. For each donor, CD4 naive and CD4 memory were each given three plates, CD8 naive was given two plates, and CD8 memory was given one plate. Blood TCR repertoires of several healthy adults were deeply sequenced to estimate repertoire size and the extent of clonotype sharing between individuals. Different laboratories and diverse techniques were used to prepare libraries and sequence TCR repertoires, to increase sequencing depth and limit assay-specific biases. Per donor, leukapheresis produced somewhere between about 0.9 and 10 billion PBMCs. Overall results and qualifications from the work: Based on pairwise subsampling, the degree of clonotype sharing among donors was expected to be affected by sequencing depth. Across several donors, about 5% of naive CD4, approximately 3.5% of naive CD8, 2.3% of memory CD4, and approximately 0.42% of memory CD8 clonotypes were shared. Estimated clonotype richness was generally larger for naive than for memory subsets. Sampling was restricted to blood, and TCR repertoires in tissues likely differ from the TCR repertoires found in blood. Higher generation probabilities were observed for clonotypes shared by all four sorted-subset donors than for non-shared clonotypes. The genetic and exposure-history diversity represented was limited by the small number of donors. Rarefaction of sorted-subset datasets indicated incomplete sequencing despite the large sequencing depth.

CD8 naive samples were CD45RO-negative cells positively selected for CCR7, giving a CD45RA+CCR7+ population that excluded TemRA cells. Healthy HIV-negative adults with no recently reported acute infections or vaccinations were included as donors. Every donor was a Caucasian adult residing in Nashville, Tennessee, USA. Blood was obtained by leukapheresis, after which PBMCs were separated by Ficoll-Histopaque density gradient centrifugation and cryopreserved in liquid nitrogen vapor phase. Analytical flow cytometry was used to check the purity and quantity of every magnetically sorted T cell population. From each sorted fraction, genomic DNA was isolated and quantified by UV absorbance on a Nanodrop 2000c. From the germline V gene, CDR1 is SNHLY and CDR2 is FYNNEI. CDR3 length: 13 amino acids, cysteine to phenylalanine. Just CDR3 DNA is preserved here, 39 bases in frame from base 1. V loses 2 bases of germline sequence and J loses 4 bases, and the interval between the two ends is 8 bases.

With respect to this clone: Its binding antigen is unknown. No much larger clone is present one base from it, and per-base qualities are unavailable.

Using the deep immunoSEQ assay, multiplex PCR amplified TCR CDR3 regions from genomic DNA. Extracted genomic DNA from each cell subset was distributed evenly across all wells of several immunoSEQ 96-well plates, and each plate was treated as a replicate. For sorted subsets, around 0.2 ug genomic DNA, equal to 30,000 or so T cell genomes, was loaded into each replicate PCR. Purified libraries were measured with a Qubit 3.0 fluorometer, size-checked on a Bioanalyzer 2100, and measured again with the KAPA Library Quantification kit. Every immunoSEQ 96-well plate was sequenced on a dedicated single-read 150-cycle Illumina NextSeq 550 flow cell. The study's own analysis went as follows. The immunoSEQ output contained only junctional sequences without quality scores, so filtering could not match that applied to full-length reads. Sequences were annotated with PyIR, a Python wrapper for IgBLAST v1.9, using IMGT germline references to assign V/J genes and CDR3. Reads with weak V/J assignments (E-value above 1e-6), missing CDR3, stop codons, out-of-frame junctions, or ambiguous translated residues were removed. V3J clonotypes were defined as sequences sharing the same inferred V gene, J gene, and CDR3 amino acid sequence. To compute the percentage overlap between repertoires, the number of shared unique clonotypes was divided by the size of the smaller repertoire. Richness of each repertoire was evaluated using RTK rarefaction, the Chao1 estimator, and Recon v2.1 estimates of unobserved clonotypes. OLGA was used to compute generation probabilities for all TCRbeta clonotypes that the gDNA method yielded from a few donors. In TCRdb, the immuneACCESS table is reduced to in-frame sequences with V and J assigned. These tables do not hold every clone; where another copy was compared, an unresolved V gene accounts for under half, and the others remain unexplained. The D gene and trimming were derived from the DNA, and the V and J assignments and clone size from that table. The sample table holds some 580,000 clones, of which roughly 98% were seen once. 0.3% to 0.35% of the sample lies in the top ten.

The source of this sequence is a man aged 25-40 years in good health. Sample: naive CD8+ T cells sorted from blood. This specimen's cell subset or site label, per the study, means: CD45RA+CCR7+. The rearrangement joined TRBV2 to TRBJ1-2; there is no confident call for the D gene. Here is the DNA: TGTGCCAGCAGTGAATTTTTTCCCTATGGCTACACCTTC. Its translation reads: CASSEFFPYGYTF.